This record looks at one TCR beta chain sequence and its context. This record belongs to a study of memory CD8 T cells in hepatitis C reinfection. Study-wide context: Samples late or after reinfection came 12 to 24 weeks post-detection.

Clones were sequenced by immunoSEQ multiplex PCR, and TCRdb holds only the in-frame ones, with some missing. The repertoire holds about 43,000 clones, with approximately 89% as singletons. Time point: late/post reinfection, 12 to 24 weeks after detection. TCR sequencing was done directly ex vivo on sorted cells, without expansion in vitro. Sequencing was done on a sample of naive CD8+ T cells sorted from blood. The sequence derives from a man younger than 35 with hepatitis C virus infection.

CDR3 in DNA: TGTGCCAGTAGTATAGGAGGATCCGAGCAGTACTTC. It specifies CASSIGGSEQYF. The chain links TRBV19 to TRBJ2-7; no clear D gene. The V and J ends lost 1 base and 6 bases respectively, with 7 bases between them. The CDR3 extends over 12 amino acids. The V gene's germline CDR1 is LNHDA and CDR2 SQIVND (reference sequence).